The text below deals with one T cell receptor beta chain. No antigen is known for it. The data were obtained in a study of cytomegalovirus exposure and HLA in healthy donors. The germline gives CDR1 MNHEY, CDR2 SMNVEV (reference sequence). This CDR3 comprises 14 residues. Trimming took off 5 bases at V and 3 bases at J, with 10 bases between the two ends. Findings and limits, study-wide: Association of approximately 18,000 TCR beta sequences with HLA alleles was found at 0.05 false discovery rate in a later analysis. Generally TCR sequences proved uncommon, though certain public TCRs appeared in numerous donors.

It was with 60 Vbeta and 13 Jbeta primers that the PCR ran. Profiled with immunoSEQ multiplex PCR; TCRdb holds only in-frame clones, not every one. The sample includes some 100,000 clones, 85% of them seen just once. The sequencing sample was made of PBMCs. The chain couples TRBV27 to TRBJ1-4; the D gene is possibly TRBD1 (6 bases). The TCR originated in a man aged 25 to 40 in good health and CMV-seronegative. The CDR3 sequence is CASSLTGPNEKLFF. CDR3 sequence (DNA): TGTGCCAGCAGTCTAACAGGGCCTAATGAAAAACTGTTTTTT.